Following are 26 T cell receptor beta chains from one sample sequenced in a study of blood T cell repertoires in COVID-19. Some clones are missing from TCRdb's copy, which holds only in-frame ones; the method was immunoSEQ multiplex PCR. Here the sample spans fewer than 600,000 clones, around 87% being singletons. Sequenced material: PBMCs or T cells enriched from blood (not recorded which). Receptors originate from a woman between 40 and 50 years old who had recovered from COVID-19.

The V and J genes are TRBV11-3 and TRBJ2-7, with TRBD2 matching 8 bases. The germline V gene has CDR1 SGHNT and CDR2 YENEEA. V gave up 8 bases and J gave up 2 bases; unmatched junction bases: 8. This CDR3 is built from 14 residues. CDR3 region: CASGERERTYEQYF. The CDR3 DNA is TGTGCCAGCGGCGAGCGGGAGCGCACCTACGAGCAGTACTTC.

The CDR3 DNA sequence: TGTGCCAGTAGTCGTCTGGGGGCGTCGGCGGGTACGTTCTACAATGAGCAGTTCTTC. It translates to CASSRLGASAGTFYNEQFF. The chain is built from TRBV19 and TRBJ2-1; a weak D match, TRBD1 (6 bases). Trimming removed 5 bases at V and 3 bases at J, with 26 bases between. CDR3 length equals 19 residues. Germline V lookup: CDR1 LNHDA, CDR2 SQIVND (reference sequence).

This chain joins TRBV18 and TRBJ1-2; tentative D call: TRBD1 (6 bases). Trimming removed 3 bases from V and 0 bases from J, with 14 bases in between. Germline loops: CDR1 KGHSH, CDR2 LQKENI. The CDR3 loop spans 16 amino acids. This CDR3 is CASSPSDRTANYGYTF. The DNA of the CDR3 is TGTGCCAGCTCACCCTCGGACAGAACAGCTAACTATGGCTACACCTTC.

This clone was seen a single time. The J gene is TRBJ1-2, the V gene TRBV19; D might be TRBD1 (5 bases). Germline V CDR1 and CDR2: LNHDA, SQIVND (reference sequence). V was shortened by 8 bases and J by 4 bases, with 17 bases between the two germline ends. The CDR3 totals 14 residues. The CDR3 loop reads CASYPAGTGYGYTF. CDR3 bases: TGTGCCAGTTACCCCGCGGGGACGGGCTATGGCTACACCTTC. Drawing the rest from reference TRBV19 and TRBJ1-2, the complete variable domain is DGGITQSPKYLFRKEGQNVTLSCEQNLNHDAMYWYRQDPGQGLRLIYYSQIVNDFQKGDIAEGYSVSREKKESFPLTVTSAQKNPTAFYLCASYPAGTGYGYTFGSGTRLTVV.

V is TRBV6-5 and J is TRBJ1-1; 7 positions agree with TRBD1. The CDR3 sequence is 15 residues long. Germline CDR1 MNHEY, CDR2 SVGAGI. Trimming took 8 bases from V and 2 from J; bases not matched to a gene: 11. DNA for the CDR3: TGTGCCAGCGGGGACAGCGCCACGCACAACACTGAAGCTTTCTTT. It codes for CASGDSATHNTEAFF.

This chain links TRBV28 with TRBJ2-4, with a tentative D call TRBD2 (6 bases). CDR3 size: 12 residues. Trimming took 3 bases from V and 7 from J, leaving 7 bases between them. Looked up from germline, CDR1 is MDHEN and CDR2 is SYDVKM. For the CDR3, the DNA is TGTGCCAGCAGTTTGGGGGGTAACATTCAGTACTTC. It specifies CASSLGGNIQYF. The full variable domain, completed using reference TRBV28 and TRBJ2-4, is DVKVTQSSRYLVKRTGEKVFLECVQDMDHENMFWYRQDPGLGLRLIYFSYDVKMKEKGDIPEGYSVSREKKERFSLILESASTNQTSMYLCASSLGGNIQYFGAGTRLSVL.

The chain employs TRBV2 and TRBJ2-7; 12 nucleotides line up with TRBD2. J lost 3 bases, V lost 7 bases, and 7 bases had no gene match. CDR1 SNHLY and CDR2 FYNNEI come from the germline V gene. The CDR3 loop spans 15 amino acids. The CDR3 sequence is CASNPTSGSSYEQYF. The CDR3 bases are TGTGCCAGCAACCCGACTAGCGGGAGTAGCTACGAGCAGTACTTC.

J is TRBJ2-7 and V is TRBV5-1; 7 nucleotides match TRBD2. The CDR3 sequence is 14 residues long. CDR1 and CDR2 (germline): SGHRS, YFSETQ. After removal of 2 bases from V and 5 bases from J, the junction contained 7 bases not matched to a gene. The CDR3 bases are TGCGCCAGCAGCTTCAGCGGGAATCGAGACGAGCAGTACTTC. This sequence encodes CASSFSGNRDEQYF. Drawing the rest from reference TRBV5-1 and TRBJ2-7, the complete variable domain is KAGVTQTPRYLIKTRGQQVTLSCSPISGHRSVSWYQQTPGQGLQFLFEYFSETQRNKGNFPGRFSGRQFSNSRSEMNVSTLELGDSALYLCASSFSGNRDEQYFGPGTRLTVT.

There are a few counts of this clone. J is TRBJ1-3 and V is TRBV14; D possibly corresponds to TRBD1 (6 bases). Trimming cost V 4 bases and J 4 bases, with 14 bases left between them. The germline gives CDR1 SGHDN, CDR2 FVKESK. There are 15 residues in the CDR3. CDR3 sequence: CASSREIGTGNTIYF. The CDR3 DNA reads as TGTGCCAGCAGCCGAGAAATAGGGACAGGAAACACCATATATTTT.

This CDR3 reads CASRQGTGGSQPQHF. CDR3 nucleotides: TGTGCCAGCAGACAGGGGACAGGGGGTAGTCAGCCCCAGCATTTT. The genes are TRBV5-8 and TRBJ1-5, with TRBD1 matching 11 bases. The J segment lost 6 bases and the V segment lost 5 bases, leaving 7 bases of the junction unmatched. From germline, CDR1 is SGHTS and CDR2 YDEGEE. The length of the CDR3 is 15 residues. Together with reference TRBV5-8 and TRBJ1-5, the CDR3 gives the full variable domain: EAGVTQSPTHLIKTRGQQATLRCSPISGHTSVYWYQQALGLGLQFLLWYDEGEERNRGNFPPRFSGRQFPNYSSELNVNALELEDSALYLCASRQGTGGSQPQHFGDGTRLSIL.

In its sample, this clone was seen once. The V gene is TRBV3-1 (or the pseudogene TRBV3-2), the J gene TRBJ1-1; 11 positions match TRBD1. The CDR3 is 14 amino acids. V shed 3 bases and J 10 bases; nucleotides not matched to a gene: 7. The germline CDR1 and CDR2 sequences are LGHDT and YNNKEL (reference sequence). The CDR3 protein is CASSQTGTGGRAFF. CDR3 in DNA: TGTGCCAGCAGCCAGACCGGGACAGGGGGTCGAGCTTTCTTT.

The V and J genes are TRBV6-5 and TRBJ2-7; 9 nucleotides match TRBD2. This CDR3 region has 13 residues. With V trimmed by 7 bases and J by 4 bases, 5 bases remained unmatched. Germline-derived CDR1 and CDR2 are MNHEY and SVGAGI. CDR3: CASNGLANYEQYF. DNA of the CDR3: TGTGCCAGCAATGGACTAGCGAATTACGAGCAGTACTTC.

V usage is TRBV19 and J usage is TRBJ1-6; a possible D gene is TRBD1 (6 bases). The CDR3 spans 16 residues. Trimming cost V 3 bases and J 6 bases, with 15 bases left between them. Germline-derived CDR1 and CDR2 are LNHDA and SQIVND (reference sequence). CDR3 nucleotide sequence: TGTGCCAGTAGTATTTTGAGGAACAGGGTTAATTCACCCCTCCACTTT. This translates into CASSILRNRVNSPLHF.

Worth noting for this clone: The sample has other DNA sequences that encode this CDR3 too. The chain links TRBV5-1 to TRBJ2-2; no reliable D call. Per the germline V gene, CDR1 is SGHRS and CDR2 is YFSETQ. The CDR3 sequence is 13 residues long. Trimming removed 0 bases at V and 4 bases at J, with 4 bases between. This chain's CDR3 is CASSLEPTGELFF. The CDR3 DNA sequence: TGCGCCAGCAGCTTGGAGCCCACCGGGGAGCTGTTTTTT.

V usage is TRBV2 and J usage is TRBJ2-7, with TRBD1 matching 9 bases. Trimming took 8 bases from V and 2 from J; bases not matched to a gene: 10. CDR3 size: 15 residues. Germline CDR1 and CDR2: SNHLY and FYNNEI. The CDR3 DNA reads TGTGCCAGCGGGCCGGCCGGGACAGGGCCCTACGAGCAGTACTTC. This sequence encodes CASGPAGTGPYEQYF. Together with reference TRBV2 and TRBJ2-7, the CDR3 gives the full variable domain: EPEVTQTPSHQVTQMGQEVILRCVPISNHLYFYWYRQILGQKVEFLVSFYNNEISEKSEIFDDQFSVERPDGSNFTLKIRSTKLEDSAMYFCASGPAGTGPYEQYFGPGTRLTVT.

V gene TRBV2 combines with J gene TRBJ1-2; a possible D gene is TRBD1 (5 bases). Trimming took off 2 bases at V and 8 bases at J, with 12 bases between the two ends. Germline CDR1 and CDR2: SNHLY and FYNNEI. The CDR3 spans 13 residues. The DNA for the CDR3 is TGTGCCAGCAGTGAACAGGGATTTTGGGGCTACACCTTC. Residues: CASSEQGFWGYTF.

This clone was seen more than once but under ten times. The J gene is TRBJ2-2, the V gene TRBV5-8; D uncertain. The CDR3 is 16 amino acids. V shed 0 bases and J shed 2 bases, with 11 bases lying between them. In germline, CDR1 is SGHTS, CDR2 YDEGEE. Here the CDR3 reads CASSLAVLTNTGELFF. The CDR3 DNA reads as TGTGCCAGCAGCTTGGCCGTTCTAACTAACACCGGGGAGCTGTTTTTT.

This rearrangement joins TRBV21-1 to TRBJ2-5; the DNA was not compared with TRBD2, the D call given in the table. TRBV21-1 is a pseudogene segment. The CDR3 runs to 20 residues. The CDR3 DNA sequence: TGTGCCAGCAGCAAAGAGGCCGGGAGAGACAAAGAGCTGATCCAAGAGACCCAGTACTTC. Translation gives CASSKEAGRDKELIQETQYF.

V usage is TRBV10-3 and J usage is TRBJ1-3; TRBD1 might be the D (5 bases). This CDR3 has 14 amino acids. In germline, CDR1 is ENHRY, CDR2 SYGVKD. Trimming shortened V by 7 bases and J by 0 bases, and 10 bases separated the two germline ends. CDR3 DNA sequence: TGTGCCATCAAGGACATCCCCTCTGGAAACACCATATATTTT. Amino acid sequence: CAIKDIPSGNTIYF.

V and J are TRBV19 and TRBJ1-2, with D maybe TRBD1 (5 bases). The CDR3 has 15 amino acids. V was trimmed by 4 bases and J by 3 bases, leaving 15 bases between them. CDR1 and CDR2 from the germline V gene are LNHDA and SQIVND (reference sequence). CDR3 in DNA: TGTGCCAGTAGTAGCGGAGCGGGGACGCACTATGGCTACACCTTC. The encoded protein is CASSSGAGTHYGYTF.

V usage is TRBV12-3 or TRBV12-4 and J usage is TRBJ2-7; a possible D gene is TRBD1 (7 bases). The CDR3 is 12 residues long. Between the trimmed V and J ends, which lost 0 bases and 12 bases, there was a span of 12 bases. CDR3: CASSLARDRTYF. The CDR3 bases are TGTGCCAGCAGTTTAGCGCGGGACAGAACGTACTTC.

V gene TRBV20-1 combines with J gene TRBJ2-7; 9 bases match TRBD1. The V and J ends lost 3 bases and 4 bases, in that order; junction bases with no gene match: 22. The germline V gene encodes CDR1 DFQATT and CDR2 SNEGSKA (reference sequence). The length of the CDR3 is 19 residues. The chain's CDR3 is CSASGVEDRGIRTDYEQYF. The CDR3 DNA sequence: TGCAGTGCTAGTGGCGTTGAGGACAGGGGTATCCGAACGGATTACGAGCAGTACTTC.

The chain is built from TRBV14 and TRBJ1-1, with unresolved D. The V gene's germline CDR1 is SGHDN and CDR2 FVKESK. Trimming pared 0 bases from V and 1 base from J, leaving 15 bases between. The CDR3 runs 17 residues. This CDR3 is CASSQEGEETQNTEAFF. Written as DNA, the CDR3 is TGTGCCAGCAGCCAAGAAGGCGAGGAAACCCAGAACACTGAAGCTTTCTTT.

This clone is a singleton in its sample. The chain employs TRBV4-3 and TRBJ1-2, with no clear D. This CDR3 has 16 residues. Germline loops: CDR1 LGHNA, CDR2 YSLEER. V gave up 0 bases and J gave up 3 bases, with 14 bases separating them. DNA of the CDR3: TGCGCCAGCAGCCAAGAACTGGGCGGAGGGTACTATGGCTACACCTTC. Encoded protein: CASSQELGGGYYGYTF.

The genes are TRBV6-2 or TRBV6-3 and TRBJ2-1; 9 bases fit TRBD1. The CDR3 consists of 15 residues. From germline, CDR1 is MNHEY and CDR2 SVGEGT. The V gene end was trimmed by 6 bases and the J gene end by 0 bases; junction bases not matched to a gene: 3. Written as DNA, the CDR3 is TGTGCCAGCAGCAGGACAGGGGTCTCCTACAATGAGCAGTTCTTC. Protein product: CASSRTGVSYNEQFF.

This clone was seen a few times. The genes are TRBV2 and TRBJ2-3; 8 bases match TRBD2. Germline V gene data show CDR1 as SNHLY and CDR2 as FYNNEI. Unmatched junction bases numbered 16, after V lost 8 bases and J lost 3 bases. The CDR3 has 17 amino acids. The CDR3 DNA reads TGTGCCAGCGGGGCGGGAGGAGCAGCGGGAGTGACAGATACGCAGTATTTT. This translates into CASGAGGAAGVTDTQYF.